A single sample gave rise to the 11 T cell receptor beta chains below, sequenced in a study of T-cell reconstitution after alpha-beta-depleted transplantation in children. Unique molecular identifiers were incorporated during preparation of the TCRbeta library. TCRdb itself ran the PCR reads through MiXCR, one entry per CDR3 protein. The profile shows some 300,000 distinct CDR3 sequences, around 10% of them singletons. Sample: PBMCs, taken before TCRalphabeta/CD19-depleted stem cell transplant. These receptors were obtained from a boy under two years old with acute myeloid leukemia, due to receive a stem cell transplant.

This clonotype occurred many times. The chain employs TRBV12-3 or TRBV12-4 and TRBJ1-4; D unresolved. Trimming pared 4 bases from V and 8 bases from J, leaving 11 bases between. CDR3 size: 13 residues. The CDR3 DNA sequence: TGTGCCAGCAGTTCCGACTTAGGAGAAAAACTGTTTTTT. It translates to CASSSDLGEKLFF.

This clonotype has more than one count but fewer than ten. This chain connects TRBV7-2 to TRBJ2-1; possibly TRBD2 for D (6 bases). Trimming removed 4 bases at V and 8 bases at J, with 15 bases between. CDR3 length: 14 amino acids. The V gene's germline CDR1 is SGHTA and CDR2 FQGNSA. The CDR3: CASSSSSADDEQFF. Written as DNA, the CDR3 is TGTGCCAGCAGCTCCTCTAGCGCCGACGATGAGCAGTTCTTC. The full variable domain, in which reference TRBV7-2 and TRBJ2-1 provide the parts outside the CDR3, is GAGVSQSPSNKVTEKGKDVELRCDPISGHTALYWYRQSLGQGLEFLIYFQGNSAPDKSGLPSDRFSAERTGGSVSTLTIQRTQQEDSAVYLCASSSSSADDEQFFGPGTRLTVL.

This chain uses TRBV6-5 with TRBJ2-3; 8 bases are a match to TRBD1. The junction had 5 bases not matched to a gene; V was cut back by 3 bases and J by 6 bases. This CDR3 has 14 amino acids. Germline V gene sequence: CDR1 MNHEY, CDR2 SVGAGI. CDR3 sequence (DNA): TGTGCCAGCAGTTATCGACAGGGGATGGATACGCAGTATTTT. Protein sequence: CASSYRQGMDTQYF.

This clonotype has ten or more counts. The rearrangement links TRBV6-1 to TRBJ2-7; 7 positions agree with TRBD2. J lost 2 bases, V lost 10 bases, and 14 bases had no gene match. CDR3 length: 15 amino acids. Germline V lookup: CDR1 MNHNS, CDR2 SASEGT. CDR3 amino acids: CAIKLASGSAYEQYF. The CDR3 coding sequence is TGTGCCATCAAACTAGCGTCAGGATCGGCCTACGAGCAGTACTTC.

In this sample, this clonotype turned up a few times. The chain carries TRBV20-1 and TRBJ1-1; the D is unclear. The CDR3 runs 11 residues. The germline gives CDR1 DFQATT, CDR2 SNEGSKA (reference sequence). Trimming pared 7 bases from V and 8 bases from J, leaving 14 bases between. The DNA of the CDR3 is TGCAGTGTCCCGGTTGGTCCAGAAGCTTTCTTT. Translated: CSVPVGPEAFF.

The sample holds many counts of this clonotype. The chain couples TRBV5-1 to TRBJ1-1, with D possibly TRBD1 on 6 matching bases. V shed 5 bases and J shed 0 bases, with 8 bases lying between them. CDR3 size: 13 residues. Per the germline V gene, CDR1 is SGHRS and CDR2 is YFSETQ. The CDR3: CASRGALNTEAFF. As DNA, the CDR3 is TGCGCCAGCAGGGGGGCCCTGAACACTGAAGCTTTCTTT.

This clonotype was seen a handful of times. V and J are TRBV20-1 and TRBJ1-5; D is perhaps TRBD1 (6 bases). The CDR3 contains 16 residues. In germline, CDR1 is DFQATT, CDR2 SNEGSKA (reference sequence). V was pared by 0 bases and J by 0 bases, with 12 bases between. CDR3 coding DNA: TGCAGTGCTAGAGAGAGACAGGAGTATAGCAATCAGCCCCAGCATTTT. Its protein product is CSARERQEYSNQPQHF.

In its sample, this clonotype was seen a few times. The CDR3 region has the DNA TGCGCCAGCAGCTTTACTAGCGGGGGGGCCCTCTACAATGAGCAGTTCTTC. Protein product: CASSFTSGGALYNEQFF. The chain has TRBV5-1 and TRBJ2-1, with TRBD2 matching over 13 bases. This CDR3 has 17 amino acids. After removal of 2 bases from V and 3 bases from J, the junction contained 5 bases not matched to a gene. The germline V gene has CDR1 SGHRS and CDR2 YFSETQ.

The rearrangement uses TRBV23-1 and TRBJ2-4; D may correspond to TRBD1 or TRBD2 (5 bases each). TRBV23-1 is identified as an open reading frame with a role that is uncertain. V shed 5 bases and J shed 0 bases, with 29 bases lying between them. CDR3 length equals 21 residues. CDR3 sequence (DNA): TGCGCCAGCAGTTGGGGCTCAGGTCCGCGGAGCGGTGGGGTAGCCAAAAACATTCAGTACTTC. Translated, it gives CASSWGSGPRSGGVAKNIQYF.

Ten or more counts support this clonotype. This chain joins TRBV12-3 or TRBV12-4 and TRBJ2-2; weak D call: TRBD1 (6 bases). V dropped 6 bases and J dropped 1 base, with 9 bases sitting between them. This CDR3 region has 14 residues. CDR3 nucleotide sequence: TGTGCCAGCAGCGTACAGGGGAACACCGGGGAGCTGTTTTTT. Amino acids: CASSVQGNTGELFF.

This chain links TRBV15 with TRBJ2-6; 11 bases agree with TRBD1. The junction had 8 bases not matched to a gene; V was cut back by 4 bases and J by 0 bases. This CDR3 comprises 19 residues. Per the germline V gene, CDR1 is LNHNV and CDR2 is YYDKDF (reference sequence). CDR3 in DNA: TGTGCCACCAGCACAGCCGGGACAGGGGGTTTCTCTGGGGCCAACGTCCTGACTTTC. This codes for CATSTAGTGGFSGANVLTF.